This T cell receptor (beta chain) was found in a study of shared clonotypes between healthy human individuals. About this clone: Its target is unknown.

Study-level points and caveats: Represented diversity, genetic and exposure-history alike, was limited by few donors. Sequencing depth was predicted to influence how clonotypes are shared among donors.

Between the trimmed V and J ends, which lost 6 bases and 5 bases, there was a span of 16 bases. This CDR3 is 14 amino acids long. In germline, CDR1 is SEHNR, CDR2 FQNEAQ (reference sequence). Per sorted-subset replicate PCR, input was approximately 200 ng DNA, representing about 30,000 T cell genomes. Original processing notes: ImmunoSEQ yielded junction-only sequences lacking quality scores, so filtering differed. Measured with immunoSEQ multiplex PCR; TCRdb has only the in-frame clones, and not every one. Clone size and V and J calls were adopted from that table, with D and trimming inferred from the DNA. The repertoire holds 950,000 to 1,100,000 clones, with around four fifths as singletons.

Material for sequencing was memory CD4+ T cells sorted from blood. As to subset: CD45RA-negative fraction. The sequence derives from a man aged 18-30 years in good health. V and J are TRBV7-9 and TRBJ1-2; D unclear. The CDR3 DNA sequence: TGTGCCAGCAGATGGGGAGAAGTTAGTTATGGCTACACCTTC. This gives the protein CASRWGEVSYGYTF.